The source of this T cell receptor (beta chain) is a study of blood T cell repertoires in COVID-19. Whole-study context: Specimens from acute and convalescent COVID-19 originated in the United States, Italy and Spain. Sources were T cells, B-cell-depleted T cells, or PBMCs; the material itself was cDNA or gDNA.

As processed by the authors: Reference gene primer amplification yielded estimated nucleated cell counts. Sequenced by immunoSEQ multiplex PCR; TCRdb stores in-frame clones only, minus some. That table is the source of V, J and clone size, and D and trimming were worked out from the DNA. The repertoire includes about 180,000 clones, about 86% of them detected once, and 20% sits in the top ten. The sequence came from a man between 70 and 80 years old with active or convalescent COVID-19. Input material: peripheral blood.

Written as DNA, the CDR3 is TGTGCCAGCAGCCGATTGGGGGCTTTGAACACCGGGGAGCTGTTTTTT. Protein: CASSRLGALNTGELFF. The genes are TRBV5-4 and TRBJ2-2; weak D call: TRBD1 (6 bases). V lost 4 bases, J lost 1 base, and 14 bases lay in between. Germline lookup yields CDR1 SGHNT and CDR2 YYREEE (reference sequence). The CDR3 sequence is 16 residues long.